The 26 T cell receptor beta chains below all came from one sample that was sequenced in a study of post-analysis software for immune sequencing data. TCR beta cDNA libraries included unique molecular identifiers. Each CDR3 protein is one row after TCRdb ran MiXCR on the PCR reads. This sample yields about 620,000 distinct CDR3 sequences, of which 44% are seen a single time; about 1.5% belongs to the top ten. Their antigens remain unidentified. Findings of the study overall: Included in a set of about 5 TRBV segments more frequent in patients than controls were TRBV5-6, TRBV5-1 and TRBV20-1.

Material for sequencing was blood. Receptors were obtained from a girl aged 5-17 years with multiple sclerosis.

This clonotype was counted only a few times. CDR3 sequence reads: CAISEDRGQGETQYF. For the CDR3, the DNA is TGTGCCATCAGTGAGGACAGGGGGCAAGGAGAGACCCAGTACTTC. This chain joins TRBV10-3 and TRBJ2-5; 10 bases align to TRBD1. This CDR3 comprises 15 residues. V shed 2 bases and J 4 bases; nucleotides not matched to a gene: 4. Germline CDR1 and CDR2: ENHRY and SYGVKD.

With respect to this clonotype: At one boundary the junction diverges from the germline segment, which might be a read error. This chain joins TRBV25-1 and TRBJ1-2; D gene uncertain. CDR1 and CDR2 from the germline V gene are MGHDK and SYGVNS. The CDR3 is made up of 13 amino acids. CDR3 nucleotides: TGTGCCAGCAGTGAATCACTTGGGTATGGTTACACCTTC. Residues: CASSESLGYGYTF.

The chain joins TRBV9 to TRBJ2-5, with 7 bases aligning to TRBD1. Germline assignment: CDR1 SGDLS and CDR2 YYNGEE. This CDR3 comprises 14 residues. The trim removed 3 bases at V and 10 bases at J, leaving 12 bases unmatched. CDR3 in DNA: TGTGCCAGCAGCGAACAGGGGTCGCCAAGTAGCCAGTACTTC. Translation: CASSEQGSPSSQYF.

As concerns this clonotype: The missing conserved phenylalanine or tryptophan at the end of this CDR3 makes a read error likely. The V gene is TRBV12-3 or TRBV12-4, the J gene TRBJ2-5, with D unresolved. The J call is uncertain, as TRBJ2-7 better fits the DNA end. The CDR3 loop spans 11 amino acids. This CDR3 is CASTSSYEQYC. CDR3 coding DNA: TGTGCCAGCACCTCCTCCTACGAGCAGTACTGC.

This clonotype has more than one count but fewer than ten. The V gene is TRBV25-1, the J gene TRBJ2-3; D is possibly TRBD1 (5 bases). The CDR3 totals 16 residues. V lost 4 bases, J lost 3 bases, and 17 bases lay in between. Germline loops: CDR1 MGHDK, CDR2 SYGVNS. The CDR3 DNA reads TGTGCCAGCAGTGCCTCATTTTGGGCAGGGACAGATACGCAGTATTTT. This sequence encodes CASSASFWAGTDTQYF.

This clonotype was picked up one time. The chain couples TRBV5-1 to TRBJ1-1; D is unclear. The CDR3 is 14 residues long. Germline-derived CDR1 and CDR2 are SGHRS and YFSETQ. V lost 3 bases and J lost 5, with 14 bases in between. The CDR3 DNA sequence: TGCGCCAGCAGCTCCGCGGGAGTTCGAACTGAAGCTTTCTTT. The encoded protein is CASSSAGVRTEAFF.

In its sample, this clonotype was seen a few times. The gene calls are TRBV5-1 and TRBJ2-7; D is uncertain. V shed 4 bases and J shed 4 bases, with 12 bases lying between them. CDR3 length: 13 amino acids. Germline V gene data show CDR1 as SGHRS and CDR2 as YFSETQ. CDR3 protein: CASSPVARYEQYF. As DNA, the CDR3 is TGCGCCAGCAGCCCAGTAGCTCGTTACGAGCAGTACTTC. Full variable domain (missing parts from reference TRBV5-1 and TRBJ2-7): KAGVTQTPRYLIKTRGQQVTLSCSPISGHRSVSWYQQTPGQGLQFLFEYFSETQRNKGNFPGRFSGRQFSNSRSEMNVSTLELGDSALYLCASSPVARYEQYFGPGTRLTVT.

The chain employs TRBV29-1 and TRBJ2-1, with 7 bases aligning to TRBD2. V was clipped by 3 bases and J by 10 bases; unmatched bases: 12. Germline CDR1 is SQVTM and CDR2 is ANQGSEA. This CDR3 comprises 14 residues. CDR3 region: CSVDGAGGGLEQFF. CDR3 nucleotide sequence: TGCAGCGTTGACGGAGCCGGGGGAGGGTTGGAGCAGTTCTTC.

This clonotype was found a few times. The V gene is TRBV20-1, the J gene TRBJ2-3; D is uncertain. Germline V CDR1 and CDR2: DFQATT, SNEGSKA (reference sequence). V was pared by 6 bases and J by 4 bases, with 14 bases between. This CDR3 contains 13 residues. The CDR3: CSAQPDTADTQYF. As DNA, the CDR3 is TGCAGTGCCCAACCCGATACCGCAGATACGCAGTATTTT.

The DNA of the CDR3 is TGCGCCAGCAGCCAAGATTGGGGGCCCCTCGGTGGGACTGAAGCTTTCTTT. Amino acid sequence: CASSQDWGPLGGTEAFF. This sequence joins TRBV4-1 and TRBJ1-1; a weak D match, TRBD1 (6 bases). The CDR3 covers 17 residues. V was cut by 0 bases and J by 5 bases, with 19 bases left in between. The V gene's germline CDR1 is MGHRA and CDR2 YSYEKL.

The rearrangement joins TRBV5-1 to TRBJ2-6, with D maybe TRBD1 (6 bases). V dropped 4 bases and J dropped 3 bases, with 11 bases sitting between them. Germline V gene sequence: CDR1 SGHRS, CDR2 YFSETQ. The length of the CDR3 is 15 residues. CDR3: CASSLSGDGANVLTF. In nucleotides, the CDR3 is TGCGCCAGCAGCCTATCAGGGGATGGGGCCAACGTCCTGACTTTC.

The chain joins TRBV4-1 to TRBJ2-5; 7 nucleotides align to TRBD1. V gave up 1 base and J gave up 2 bases; unmatched junction bases: 7. This CDR3 region has 16 residues. CDR1 and CDR2 (germline): MGHRA, YSYEKL. The CDR3: CASSQVKGAIQETQYF. The CDR3 region has the DNA TGCGCCAGCAGCCAAGTCAAGGGGGCGATACAAGAGACCCAGTACTTC.

The chain employs TRBV20-1 and TRBJ2-7, with 11 nucleotides matching TRBD2. V was clipped by 4 bases and J by 6 bases; unmatched bases: 14. The CDR3 totals 16 residues. Germline V lookup: CDR1 DFQATT, CDR2 SNEGSKA (reference sequence). The CDR3 bases are TGCAGTGCTACCCGGACTAGCGGGCGCCCCTTGGTCGAGCAGTACTTC. This codes for CSATRTSGRPLVEQYF.

This clonotype was observed a handful of times. J is TRBJ2-6 and V is TRBV12-3 or TRBV12-4; D is possibly TRBD2 (6 bases). The CDR3 is 17 residues long. With 5 bases removed from V and 0 bases from J, the gap between germline ends came to 14 bases. As DNA, the CDR3 is TGTGCCAGCAGTGCGCTAAGGAGGGGCTCTGGGGCCAACGTCCTGACTTTC. Amino acid sequence: CASSALRRGSGANVLTF.

The chain links TRBV5-1 to TRBJ2-1; 13 bases are a match to TRBD2. The CDR3 length is 18 residues. V gave up 0 bases and J gave up 5 bases; unmatched junction bases: 8. The germline V gene encodes CDR1 SGHRS and CDR2 YFSETQ. DNA for the CDR3: TGCGCCAGCAGCTTGGGGGCCCTGGGACTAGCGGGGAACAATGAGCAGTTCTTC. It specifies CASSLGALGLAGNNEQFF.

In this sample, this clonotype turned up a few times. The V gene is TRBV20-1, the J gene TRBJ2-7; 11 bases line up with TRBD1. Germline V gene data show CDR1 as DFQATT and CDR2 as SNEGSKA (reference sequence). V was pared by 6 bases and J by 6 bases, with 13 bases of the junction left unmatched. The CDR3 runs 15 residues. CDR3 residues: CSAPSRGQGVGEQYF. The DNA of the CDR3 is TGCAGTGCCCCCTCTCGGGGACAGGGGGTTGGCGAGCAGTACTTC.

The rearrangement links TRBV12-3 or TRBV12-4 to TRBJ2-1, with D perhaps TRBD2 (6 bases). V shed 2 bases and J shed 10 bases, with 18 bases lying between them. The CDR3 is 15 residues long. The chain's CDR3 is CASSLRDWLISEQFF. CDR3 nucleotide sequence: TGTGCCAGCAGTTTAAGGGACTGGTTGATCAGCGAGCAGTTCTTC.

This clonotype was detected a few times. The chain employs TRBV24-1 and TRBJ2-1; TRBD2 agrees at 12 bases. With V trimmed by 0 bases and J by 6 bases, 5 bases remained unmatched. The CDR3 is 17 residues long. From germline, CDR1 is KGHDR and CDR2 SFDVKD. CDR3 sequence (DNA): TGTGCCACCAGTGATTTGGAAGGACTAGCGGGGATCAATGAGCAGTTCTTC. Protein: CATSDLEGLAGINEQFF.

This clonotype was seen a handful of times. The chain combines TRBV2 with TRBJ2-5, with TRBD1 matching over 10 bases. This CDR3 has 15 amino acids. V was pared by 3 bases and J by 2 bases, with 3 bases of the junction left unmatched. Germline assignment: CDR1 SNHLY and CDR2 FYNNEI. The CDR3, as DNA: TGTGCCAGCAGTGAGGACAGGGGGAAGCAAGAGACCCAGTACTTC. Protein product: CASSEDRGKQETQYF.

This clonotype was counted between two and nine times. The V call is TRBV20-1, the J call TRBJ2-7; unclear D gene. Germline lookup yields CDR1 DFQATT and CDR2 SNEGSKA (reference sequence). This CDR3 comprises 13 residues. V gave up 6 bases and J gave up 0 bases, with 12 bases separating them. For the CDR3, the DNA is TGCAGTGCGGAACTCCTCAGCTCCTACGAGCAGTACTTC. It codes for CSAELLSSYEQYF.

This clonotype showed up just a few times. The chain employs TRBV7-9 and TRBJ2-4, with 7 bases that match TRBD2. After removal of 4 bases from V and 13 bases from J, the junction contained 13 bases not matched to a gene. Germline V gives CDR1 SEHNR, CDR2 FQNEAQ (reference sequence). The CDR3 contains 14 residues. CDR3 region: CASSSVAGDMPQYF. For the CDR3, the DNA is TGTGCCAGCAGCTCCGTGGCGGGGGATATGCCCCAGTACTTC.

The chain has TRBV4-1 and TRBJ2-7, with D perhaps matching TRBD1 (5 bases). Germline assignment: CDR1 MGHRA and CDR2 YSYEKL. The CDR3 is 15 amino acids. V was trimmed by 1 base and J by 3 bases, leaving 13 bases between them. The CDR3 reads CASSQVGRDNYEQYF. The DNA of the CDR3 is TGCGCCAGCAGCCAAGTGGGCAGGGATAACTACGAGCAGTACTTC.

The V gene is TRBV4-1, the J gene TRBJ1-1; no clear D gene. The ends were cut back, 6 bases at V and 3 bases at J, with 11 bases in the middle. Germline V gene lookup returns CDR1 MGHRA and CDR2 YSYEKL. CDR3 length: 13 amino acids. CDR3 nucleotides: TGCGCCAGCAGACTTGGGCAGGACACTGAAGCTTTCTTT. It yields the protein CASRLGQDTEAFF.

The chain links TRBV30 to TRBJ2-6; the D gene is possibly TRBD1 (6 bases). Per the germline V gene, CDR1 is GTSNPN and CDR2 is SVGIG (reference sequence). The CDR3 is 13 residues long. V was trimmed by 8 bases and J by 2 bases, leaving 10 bases between them. The CDR3 coding sequence is TGTGCCCAGGACAGCCCTGGGGCCAACGTCCTGACTTTC. It codes for CAQDSPGANVLTF.

The chain joins TRBV4-2 to TRBJ2-5; D uncertain. Germline CDR1 LGHNA, CDR2 YNFKEQ. The CDR3 is made up of 15 amino acids. Trimming shortened V by 0 bases and J by 1 base, and 9 bases separated the two germline ends. In DNA, the CDR3 is TGTGCCAGCAGCCAAGAGCCGGCGGCCCAAGAGACCCAGTACTTC. This codes for CASSQEPAAQETQYF.

The sample holds a few counts of this clonotype. The chain carries TRBV7-9 and TRBJ2-3; D may be TRBD1 (6 bases). Germline V CDR1 and CDR2: SEHNR, FQNEAQ (reference sequence). This CDR3 spans 15 amino acids. The V gene lost 2 bases and the J gene lost 3 bases, with 12 bases spanning the gap. The CDR3 sequence: CASSLNRAYTDTQYF. The CDR3 DNA sequence: TGTGCCAGCAGCTTAAACAGGGCCTATACAGATACGCAGTATTTT.